These 27 T cell receptor beta chains were sequenced from one sample in a study of beta chain features in type 1 diabetes. Regarding the study as a whole: Type 1 diabetes patients had TCRB CDR3s that were shorter (moderately but significantly so) in all four CD4+ subsets.

Every bit of the isolated RNA underwent reverse transcription, so sequencing read expressed TCRB transcripts. Generated by immunoSEQ multiplex PCR, the TCRdb table keeps only in-frame clones and is missing some. The sample lists roughly 100,000 clones, 25% to 35% seen once, with around 0.5% in the top ten. Their recognized antigens are unknown. Input material: central memory CD4+ T cells from blood. The source is a woman aged 18-29 years with type 1 diabetes.

The gene calls are TRBV30 and TRBJ2-3, with 9 bases lining up with TRBD2. The junction had 10 bases not matched to a gene; V was cut back by 0 bases and J by 3 bases. CDR3 size: 17 residues. Germline values: CDR1 GTSNPN, CDR2 SVGIG (reference sequence). The CDR3 region has the DNA TGTGCCTGGAGTGTAACGTCGCGGGAGGGTCATACAGATACGCAGTATTTT. It specifies CAWSVTSREGHTDTQYF.

The sample holds a few counts of this clone. This sequence joins TRBV7-2 and TRBJ2-5; D might be TRBD1 (6 bases). CDR3 length equals 13 residues. The germline gives CDR1 SGHTA, CDR2 FQGNSA. With 1 base removed from V and 4 bases from J, the gap between germline ends came to 7 bases. CDR3 region: CASSLVQGETQYF. The CDR3 coding sequence is TGTGCCAGCAGCTTAGTACAGGGAGAGACCCAGTACTTC.

This chain connects TRBV28 to TRBJ2-3; 9 bases map to TRBD1. V shed 8 bases and J 0 bases; nucleotides not matched to a gene: 6. Per germline, CDR1 MDHEN and CDR2 SYDVKM. The CDR3 is made up of 15 amino acids. This chain's CDR3 is CASGQGLSSTDTQYF. The CDR3, as DNA: TGTGCCAGCGGACAGGGGCTGTCTAGCACAGATACGCAGTATTTT.

This chain connects TRBV14 to TRBJ1-3; D not certain. CDR1 is SGHDN and CDR2 is FVKESK in the germline V gene. The ends were cut back, 1 base at V and 6 bases at J, with 10 bases in the middle. The CDR3 totals 14 residues. As DNA, the CDR3 is TGTGCCAGCAGCCAAGTTGGCGGGCCAAACACCATATATTTT. Residues: CASSQVGGPNTIYF.

The rearrangement uses TRBV29-1 and TRBJ1-4; 11 nucleotides match TRBD1. The CDR3 length is 16 residues. The V gene end was trimmed by 8 bases and the J gene end by 4 bases; junction bases not matched to a gene: 12. Germline-derived CDR1 and CDR2 are SQVTM and ANQGSEA. This CDR3 reads CSLPDGTGGLNEKLFF. The CDR3 nucleotides read TGCAGCTTGCCGGACGGGACAGGGGGACTTAATGAAAAACTGTTTTTT.

The V call is TRBV6-5, the J call TRBJ2-5, with 9 positions matching TRBD2. The CDR3 is 12 amino acids. Germline CDR1 and CDR2: MNHEY and SVGAGI. The V and J ends lost 6 bases and 7 bases, in that order; junction bases with no gene match: 3. The CDR3 is CASRAGGATQYF. The CDR3 DNA follows: TGTGCCAGCAGGGCGGGAGGGGCGACCCAGTACTTC.

This clone has only a few counts. The rearrangement links TRBV7-2 to TRBJ1-2, with 7 bases lining up with TRBD1. The CDR3 covers 12 residues. Germline CDR1 and CDR2: SGHTA and FQGNSA. Germline trimming cut 5 bases from V and 12 bases from J; bases unmatched to any gene: 9. CDR3 DNA: TGTGCCAGCAGCCCGAGGGACAGTCGTAACACCTTC. Translated, it gives CASSPRDSRNTF.

The J gene is TRBJ2-2, the V gene TRBV10-1; TRBD2 is a possible D gene (6 bases). Trimming removed 6 bases from V and 1 base from J, with 18 bases in between. Germline values: CDR1 WNHNN, CDR2 SYGVQD (reference sequence). This CDR3 spans 17 amino acids. CDR3 sequence: CASSPAQGRENTGELFF. The DNA of the CDR3 is TGCGCCAGCAGCCCCGCCCAAGGGCGGGAGAACACCGGGGAGCTGTTTTTT.

The V and J genes are TRBV21-1 and TRBJ2-1; the table's D gene call, TRBD2, was not cross checked with the DNA. TRBV21-1 is shown as a pseudogene. The CDR3 covers 16 residues. The CDR3 protein is CASSSRLAGDYNEQFF. The DNA for the CDR3 is TGTGCCAGCAGCTCCAGACTAGCGGGGGACTACAATGAGCAGTTCTTC.

This clone was seen a handful of times. The J gene is TRBJ2-5, the V gene TRBV29-1; D not resolved. V was pared by 6 bases and J by 2 bases, with 13 bases between. Looked up from germline, CDR1 is SQVTM and CDR2 is ANQGSEA. This CDR3 contains 13 residues. The CDR3 nucleotides read TGCAGCGTCCGAGGTGCGGATCAAGAGACCCAGTACTTC. Amino acids: CSVRGADQETQYF.

This chain joins TRBV7-2 and TRBJ2-7, with 12 bases that match TRBD2. The length of the CDR3 is 15 residues. The trim removed 2 bases at V and 2 bases at J, leaving 1 base unmatched. Germline V gene lookup returns CDR1 SGHTA and CDR2 FQGNSA. The CDR3 loop is CASSLRLAGAYEQYF. The DNA for the CDR3 is TGTGCCAGCAGCTTAAGACTAGCGGGAGCCTACGAGCAGTACTTC.

This chain uses TRBV27 with TRBJ2-7; 7 nucleotides agree with TRBD1. V gave up 7 bases and J gave up 1 base; unmatched junction bases: 4. CDR3 length: 13 residues. The V gene's germline CDR1 is MNHEY and CDR2 SMNVEV (reference sequence). CDR3 sequence: CASIMGQSYEQYV. Here the CDR3 DNA reads TGTGCCAGCATCATGGGACAGTCCTACGAGCAGTACGTC.

CDR3 DNA sequence: TGTGCCAGCAGCACCCGACAGACTAGCACCGGGGAGCTGTTTTTT. This encodes CASSTRQTSTGELFF. The chain recombines TRBV7-2 with TRBJ2-2; a weak D match, TRBD2 (6 bases). V was pared by 5 bases and J by 4 bases, with 14 bases between. CDR1 is SGHTA, CDR2 FQGNSA, per germline. The CDR3 is 15 amino acids.

This clone was seen only a few times. V usage is TRBV4-3 and J usage is TRBJ2-1; 12 bases fit TRBD2. V lost 3 bases to trimming and J lost 6 bases; unmatched junction nucleotides: 3. The germline V gene has CDR1 LGHNA and CDR2 YSLEER. The CDR3 spans 15 residues. The CDR3 loop reads CASSQTSGSTNEQFF. In DNA form, the CDR3 reads TGCGCCAGCAGCCAGACTAGCGGGAGTACCAATGAGCAGTTCTTC.

This clone turned up a few times. The rearrangement uses TRBV21-1 and TRBJ2-7; no DNA check was done on the table's D call, TRBD2. TRBV21-1 is flagged as a pseudogene. CDR3 size: 17 residues. CDR3 nucleotides: TGTGCCAGCAGCAAAGCGCGGAGTAGCGGGAGGGCCTCCGAGCAGTACTTC. Translation gives CASSKARSSGRASEQYF.

In regard to this clone: Other nucleotide sequences in the sample specify the same CDR3. This chain joins TRBV6-1 and TRBJ1-1; TRBD1 agrees at 7 bases. The CDR3 consists of 13 residues. With V trimmed by 5 bases and J by 4 bases, 4 bases remained unmatched. CDR1 is MNHNS, CDR2 SASEGT, per germline. CDR3 loop: CASSLQGLTEAFF. Here the CDR3 DNA reads TGTGCCAGCAGTCTACAGGGGCTCACTGAAGCTTTCTTT.

V gene TRBV30 combines with J gene TRBJ2-5, with D uncertain. The germline CDR1 and CDR2 sequences are GTSNPN and SVGIG (reference sequence). This CDR3 spans 13 amino acids. V gave up 2 bases and J gave up 1 base, with 8 bases separating them. The CDR3: CAWSKSVQETQYF. The CDR3 coding sequence is TGTGCCTGGAGTAAAAGCGTCCAAGAGACCCAGTACTTC.

This chain links TRBV7-3 with TRBJ2-7; 7 bases fit TRBD1. V was clipped by 1 base and J by 6 bases; unmatched bases: 3. Per germline, CDR1 SGHTA and CDR2 FQGTGA. The CDR3 is made up of 13 amino acids. The CDR3 DNA reads as TGTGCCAGCAGCTTAAAGGGGGCAGGCGAGCAGTACTTC. Translating gives CASSLKGAGEQYF.

In this sample, this clone turned up a few times. CDR3 DNA: TGCGCCAGCAGCCAAGATGGGACAGGGGTTATCTTCTTC. This encodes CASSQDGTGVIFF. The chain joins TRBV4-3 to TRBJ2-1, with 10 nucleotides matching TRBD1. This CDR3 region has 13 residues. The junction had 6 bases not matched to a gene; V was cut back by 0 bases and J by 16 bases. Germline CDR1 LGHNA, CDR2 YSLEER.

CDR3: CASSPGLWTSSGELFF. CDR3 DNA: TGTGCCAGCAGCCCGGGGCTGTGGACTAGCTCGGGGGAGCTGTTTTTT. The genes are TRBV5-6 and TRBJ2-2, with 8 bases aligning to TRBD2. The CDR3 has 16 residues. Germline values: CDR1 SGHDT, CDR2 YYEEEE. J was trimmed by 8 bases and V by 4 bases; bases with no gene match: 13.

This clone was counted between two and nine times. The rearrangement joins TRBV10-1 to TRBJ1-1; the match to TRBD1 covers 7 bases. J lost 4 bases, V lost 9 bases, and 8 bases had no gene match. Looked up from germline, CDR1 is WNHNN and CDR2 is SYGVQD (reference sequence). This CDR3 spans 13 amino acids. CDR3 nucleotides: TGCGCCAGTATGGACAGGTTTGGCACTGAAGCTTTCTTT. Protein sequence: CASMDRFGTEAFF.

This chain joins TRBV28 and TRBJ2-6; D perhaps matches TRBD1 (6 bases). CDR1 MDHEN and CDR2 SYDVKM come from the germline V gene. This CDR3 region has 17 residues. V was clipped by 4 bases and J by 0 bases, with 13 bases between them. The DNA of the CDR3 is TGTGCCAGCAGTTCGACAGGATTAAGCTCTGGGGCCAACGTCCTGACTTTC. Its translation: CASSSTGLSSGANVLTF. The variable domain in full, completed from reference TRBV28 and TRBJ2-6, reads DVKVTQSSRYLVKRTGEKVFLECVQDMDHENMFWYRQDPGLGLRLIYFSYDVKMKEKGDIPEGYSVSREKKERFSLILESASTNQTSMYLCASSSTGLSSGANVLTFGAGSRLTVL.

The chain links TRBV5-1 to TRBJ2-1, with D perhaps matching TRBD2 (6 bases). Trimming took 2 bases from V and 9 from J, leaving 9 bases between them. CDR1 is SGHRS and CDR2 is YFSETQ in the germline V gene. This CDR3 contains 12 residues. The CDR3 nucleotides are TGCGCCAGCAGCTTTCAGGGAGGTGAGCAGTTCTTC. As protein: CASSFQGGEQFF. The full variable domain, its missing parts supplied by reference TRBV5-1 and TRBJ2-1, is KAGVTQTPRYLIKTRGQQVTLSCSPISGHRSVSWYQQTPGQGLQFLFEYFSETQRNKGNFPGRFSGRQFSNSRSEMNVSTLELGDSALYLCASSFQGGEQFFGPGTRLTVL.

This sequence joins TRBV19 and TRBJ1-1, with D unresolved. Germline-derived CDR1 and CDR2 are LNHDA and SQIVND (reference sequence). The CDR3 loop spans 13 amino acids. V lost 5 bases and J 5 bases, leaving 12 bases between the germline ends. The CDR3 loop reads CASSLGELTEAFF. The DNA of the CDR3 is TGTGCCAGTAGTCTTGGGGAGCTGACTGAAGCTTTCTTT.

This chain connects TRBV5-1 to TRBJ1-1; D might be TRBD1 (5 bases). Per germline, CDR1 SGHRS and CDR2 YFSETQ. The CDR3 has 11 residues. V gave up 5 bases and J gave up 4 bases, with 6 bases separating them. CDR3 residues: CASRGATEAFF. The CDR3 DNA follows: TGCGCCAGCAGAGGGGCCACTGAAGCTTTCTTT.

This clone occurred a few times. The chain couples TRBV19 to TRBJ1-1; D is undetermined. Per the germline V gene, CDR1 is LNHDA and CDR2 is SQIVND (reference sequence). Trimming left V 0 bases short and J 4 bases short, with 6 bases between. This CDR3 contains 13 residues. The CDR3 spells CASSIEGSTEAFF. The CDR3 DNA reads as TGTGCCAGTAGTATAGAGGGGAGCACTGAAGCTTTCTTT. The variable domain in full, completed from reference TRBV19 and TRBJ1-1, reads DGGITQSPKYLFRKEGQNVTLSCEQNLNHDAMYWYRQDPGQGLRLIYYSQIVNDFQKGDIAEGYSVSREKKESFPLTVTSAQKNPTAFYLCASSIEGSTEAFFGQGTRLTVV.

V usage is TRBV19 and J usage is TRBJ2-5; 7 bases line up with TRBD2. The DNA end is more similar to TRBJ2-7, so the J call may be wrong. Germline assignment: CDR1 LNHDA and CDR2 SQIVND (reference sequence). This CDR3 spans 14 amino acids. CDR3 bases: TGTGCCAGTAGTATTCGCGGGAGCTCCTACGAGCAGTACTTC. Translated, it gives CASSIRGSSYEQYF.